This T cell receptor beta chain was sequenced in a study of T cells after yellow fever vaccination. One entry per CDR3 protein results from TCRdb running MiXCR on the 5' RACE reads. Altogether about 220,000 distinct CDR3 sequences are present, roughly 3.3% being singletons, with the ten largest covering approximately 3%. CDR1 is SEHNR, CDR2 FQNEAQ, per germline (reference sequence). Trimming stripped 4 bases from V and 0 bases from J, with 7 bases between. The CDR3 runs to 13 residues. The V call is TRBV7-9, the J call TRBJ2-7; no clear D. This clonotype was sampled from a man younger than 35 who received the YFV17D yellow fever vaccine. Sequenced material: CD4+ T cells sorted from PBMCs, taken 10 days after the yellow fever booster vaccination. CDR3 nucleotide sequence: TGTGCCAGCAGCTCTCGTTACTCCTACGAGCAGTACTTC. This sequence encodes CASSSRYSYEQYF.